This T cell receptor beta chain was recovered during a study of T cell repertoires in cytomegalovirus infection (dated by TCRdb to about 2019). For the study in its entirety: Because public TCR beta signatures pointed to carriage of CMV infection together with the matching HLA type, the HLA type of each donor mattered for the analysis. Overall study outcomes, separate from this receptor: In both this cohort and an independent approximately 370-donor cohort, the cumulative frequency of public TCR beta family members distinguished carriers of CMV infection plus the relevant HLA type. The ex vivo response was dominated by HLA-C-restricted CMV-specific TCR beta clonotypes, which also provided the single most frequent clonotype in two of eight donors.

Comment on this clonotype: The specificity of this receptor is unknown. No much larger clonotype is one base removed from it; base qualities were not supplied.

Sequencing was carried out with an Illumina HiSeq 1500. TCRdb reanalyzed the raw reads on its own, using fastp at Q25 for trimming and MiXCR for clone calling, and kept in-frame beta chains. A single entry per CDR3 protein holds the most common genes and DNA from its merged rows. The sample yields nearly 450,000 distinct CDR3 sequences; approximately 31% were counted once. The ten largest make up approximately 13% of the sample. V is reduced by 7 bases and J by 1 base, leaving a spacing of 14 bases between them. The germline V gene (reference sequence) supplies CDR1 SEHNR and CDR2 FQNEAQ. Reading from cysteine to phenylalanine, the CDR3 counts 14 amino acids. Solely the CDR3 DNA is kept, with 42 bases framed from the first base.

The source of this sequence is a human donor in good health (CMV status not recorded). Some clones in this sample may be carry-over from other donors' samples. Source material: PBMCs. Recombination joined TRBV7-9 with TRBJ2-7; no D gene is confidently identified. This receptor has the CDR3 CASTYVAASYEQYF. The nucleotides read TGTGCCAGCACTTACGTGGCAGCATCCTACGAGCAGTACTTC. Supplemented by the reference TRBV7-9 and TRBJ2-7 proteins around the CDR3, the complete variable domain is DTGVSQNPRHKITKRGQNVTFRCDPISEHNRLYWYRQTLGQGPEFLTYFQNEAQLEKSRLLSDRFSAERPKGSFSTLEIQRTEQGDSAMYLCASTYVAASYEQYFGPGTRLTVT.